One sample yielded the 5 T cell receptor beta chains listed below, sequenced in a study of T cell changes during pregnancy in multiple sclerosis. Sequenced by immunoSEQ multiplex PCR; TCRdb stores in-frame clones only, minus some. The sample carries 35,000 to 40,000 clones, about 92% recorded once. Sequenced material: peripheral blood, taken in the third trimester of pregnancy. The receptor set was obtained from a female donor in good health, enrolled as a control in a pregnancy study.

This rearrangement joins TRBV13 to TRBJ2-3; TRBD2 matches at 7 bases. Germline V gene data show CDR1 as PRHDT and CDR2 as FYEKMQ (reference sequence). This CDR3 is 17 amino acids long. The ends lost 0 bases at V and 3 bases at J; junction bases unmatched: 9. The DNA of the CDR3 is TGTGCCAGCAGCTTAGGGGCGCTAGCGGTCCTGACAGATACGCAGTATTTT. Translating it yields CASSLGALAVLTDTQYF.

The V call is TRBV9, the J call TRBJ2-1, with 13 bases aligning to TRBD2. Losses at the gene ends were 3 bases for V and 8 bases for J; bases not matched to a gene: 14. The CDR3 loop spans 18 amino acids. Per the germline V gene, CDR1 is SGDLS and CDR2 is YYNGEE. The CDR3 nucleotides are TGTGCCAGCAGCGCCTTTACCGGGACTAGCGGGAAGAACTATGAGCAGTTCTTC. Amino acid sequence: CASSAFTGTSGKNYEQFF.

Turning to this clone: A read error may produce the germline difference seen at one junction end. V is TRBV7-7 and J is TRBJ2-7; no firm D call. Germline V gives CDR1 SSHAT, CDR2 FNYEAQ (reference sequence). CDR3 length: 13 residues. The CDR3 DNA is TGTGCTAGCAGCTTAGGGCGGTCCTACGAGCAGTACTTC. This sequence encodes CASSLGRSYEQYF.

The chain has TRBV6-5 and TRBJ1-2; D ambiguous. The length of the CDR3 is 12 residues. Trimming pared 5 bases from V and 7 bases from J, leaving 11 bases between. Germline V gene sequence: CDR1 MNHEY, CDR2 SVGAGI. Here the CDR3 reads CASSTGGFGYTF. In nucleotides, the CDR3 is TGTGCCAGCAGTACGGGTGGGTTTGGCTACACCTTC.

The chain has TRBV18 and TRBJ1-3, with TRBD1 matching over 9 bases. The CDR3 totals 18 residues. Germline V gene sequence: CDR1 KGHSH, CDR2 LQKENI. The ends lost 0 bases at V and 5 bases at J; junction bases unmatched: 11. CDR3 sequence reads: CASSPPGVGTGTRNTIYF. CDR3 in DNA: TGTGCCAGCTCACCACCGGGGGTCGGGACAGGGACCCGAAACACCATATATTTT.